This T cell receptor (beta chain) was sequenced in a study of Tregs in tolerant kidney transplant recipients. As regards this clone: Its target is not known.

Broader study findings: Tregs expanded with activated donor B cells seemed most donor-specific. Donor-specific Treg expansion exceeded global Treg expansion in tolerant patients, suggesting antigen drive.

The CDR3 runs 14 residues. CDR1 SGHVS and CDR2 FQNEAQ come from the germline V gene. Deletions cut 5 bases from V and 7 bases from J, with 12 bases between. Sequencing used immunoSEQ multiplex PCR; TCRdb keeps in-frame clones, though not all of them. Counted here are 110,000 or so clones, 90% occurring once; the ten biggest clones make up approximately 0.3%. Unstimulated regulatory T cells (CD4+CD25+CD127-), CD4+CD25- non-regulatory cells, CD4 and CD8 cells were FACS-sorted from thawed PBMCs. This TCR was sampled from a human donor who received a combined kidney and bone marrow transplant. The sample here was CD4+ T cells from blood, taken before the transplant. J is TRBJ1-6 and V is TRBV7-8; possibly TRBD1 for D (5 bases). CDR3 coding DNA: TGTGCCAGCAGCCCTATTAGGGGCAATTCACCCCTCCACTTT. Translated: CASSPIRGNSPLHF.